The present T cell receptor (beta chain) was sequenced within a study of OX40 agonist ivuxolimab in advanced cancers. Study-level results: Doses of 0.1 to 3.0 mg/kg were accompanied by clonal expansion of CD4+ and CD8+ blood T cells by week 6. A proportion of nonresponders additionally exhibited low normalized T-cell clonal expansion.

Autoimmune disease history or systemic immunosuppression led to patient exclusion. V was pared by 7 bases and J by 3 bases, with 13 bases of the junction left unmatched. The V gene's germline CDR1 is MDHEN and CDR2 SYDVKM. The CDR3 has 16 residues. Data came from immunoSEQ multiplex PCR; TCRdb stores just in-frame clones and leaves some out. The table records fewer than 45,000 clones, roughly four fifths of them present only once. As concerns this clone: The antigen remains unidentified.

This TCR derives from an adult with an advanced solid tumor such as melanoma, head and neck, liver or kidney cancer. The sequenced sample was CD4+ or CD8+ T cells sorted from blood, obtained in a trial of the OX40 agonist ivuxolimab. The V call is TRBV28, the J call TRBJ2-7, with TRBD1 matching over 9 bases. CDR3: CASINTGTGLNYEQYF. The CDR3 DNA reads TGTGCCAGCATTAACACCGGGACAGGGTTGAACTACGAGCAGTACTTC.